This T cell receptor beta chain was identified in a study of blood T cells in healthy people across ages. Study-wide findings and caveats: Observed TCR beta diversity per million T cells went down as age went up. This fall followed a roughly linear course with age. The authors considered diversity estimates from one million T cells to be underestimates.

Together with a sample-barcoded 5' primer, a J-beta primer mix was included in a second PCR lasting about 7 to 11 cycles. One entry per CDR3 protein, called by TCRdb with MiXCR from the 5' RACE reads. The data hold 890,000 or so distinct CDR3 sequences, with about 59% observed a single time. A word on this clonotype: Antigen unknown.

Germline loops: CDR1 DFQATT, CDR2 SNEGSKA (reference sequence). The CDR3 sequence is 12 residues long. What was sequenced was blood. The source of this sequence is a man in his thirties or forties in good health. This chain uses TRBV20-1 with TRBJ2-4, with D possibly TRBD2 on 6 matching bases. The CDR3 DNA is TGCAGCGCAGGGAGGGCCAAAAACATTCAGTACTTC. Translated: CSAGRAKNIQYF.